This T cell receptor (beta chain) comes out of a study of blood T cells in healthy people across ages. The authors ran a second PCR of roughly 7 to 11 cycles using a sample-barcoded 5' primer and a J-beta primer mix. TCRdb re-derived calls from the 5' RACE reads in MiXCR, one entry per CDR3 protein. The sample shows about 1.8 million distinct CDR3 sequences, roughly 52% of them seen only once. Study-wide results and caveats: Per million T cells, TCR beta diversity dropped roughly linearly as age increased.

V was clipped by 1 base and J by 9 bases; unmatched bases: 12. This CDR3 has 15 amino acids. Per the germline V gene, CDR1 is DFQATT and CDR2 is SNEGSKA (reference sequence). This clonotype was seen a few times. What it binds is unknown. The chain carries TRBV20-1 and TRBJ2-1; 7 bases are shared with TRBD2. Specimen: blood. The receptor's source is a woman aged 40 to 50 in good health. In DNA, the CDR3 is TGCAGTGCTAGAGCGGCTAGCGGCCTTAGGGGTGAGCAGTTCTTC. The encoded protein is CSARAASGLRGEQFF.